Included here is one TCR beta chain sequence, with context. Ages ranged from about 18 to 100 years, with residence in approximately 25 US areas. The repertoire was sequenced with immunoSEQ multiplex PCR; TCRdb's copy has only in-frame clones and lacks some. The repertoire has about 46,000 clones, around 86% of them found once; the top ten carry approximately 3%. The sample is drawn from a study of blood T cell repertoires in COVID-19. From germline, CDR1 is KGHDR and CDR2 SFDVKD. V was pared by 2 bases and J by 2 bases, with 17 bases between. The length of the CDR3 is 18 residues. This rearrangement joins TRBV24-1 to TRBJ2-2, with D possibly matching TRBD1 (6 bases). This clonotype was sampled from a woman aged 45-60 years who had recovered from COVID-19. The specimen was PBMCs or T cells enriched from blood (not recorded which). CDR3 amino acids: CATSDSSRDTVNTGELFF. CDR3 DNA sequence: TGTGCCACCAGTGATTCAAGCCGGGACACCGTTAACACCGGGGAGCTGTTTTTT.